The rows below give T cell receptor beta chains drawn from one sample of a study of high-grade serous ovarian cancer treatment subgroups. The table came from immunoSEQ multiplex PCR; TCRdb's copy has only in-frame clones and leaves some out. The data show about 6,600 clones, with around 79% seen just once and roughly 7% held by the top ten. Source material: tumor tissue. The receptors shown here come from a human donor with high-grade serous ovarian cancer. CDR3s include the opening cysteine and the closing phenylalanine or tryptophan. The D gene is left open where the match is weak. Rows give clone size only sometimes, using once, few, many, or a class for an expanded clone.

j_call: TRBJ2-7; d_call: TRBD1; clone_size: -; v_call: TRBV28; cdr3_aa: CASRLPGQGSEQYF; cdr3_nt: TGTGCCAGCAGGCTGCCGGGACAGGGTAGCGAGCAGTACTTC
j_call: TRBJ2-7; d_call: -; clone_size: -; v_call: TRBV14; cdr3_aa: CASSLAPREQYF; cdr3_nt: TGTGCCAGCAGCCTGGCTCCGCGCGAGCAGTACTTC
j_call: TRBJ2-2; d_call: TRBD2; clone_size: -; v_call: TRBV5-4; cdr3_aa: CASSLAGLAGYTGELFF; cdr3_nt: TGTGCCAGCAGCTTGGCCGGTCTAGCGGGCTACACCGGGGAGCTGTTTTTT
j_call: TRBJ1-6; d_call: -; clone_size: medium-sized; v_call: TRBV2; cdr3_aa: CASSGGASAGSPLHF; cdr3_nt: TGTGCCAGCAGTGGCGGGGCCTCGGCAGGGTCACCCCTCCACTTT
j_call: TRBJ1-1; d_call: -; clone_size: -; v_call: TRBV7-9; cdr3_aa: CASSFSQKNTEAFF; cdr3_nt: TGTGCCAGCAGCTTTAGTCAAAAAAACACTGAAGCTTTCTTT
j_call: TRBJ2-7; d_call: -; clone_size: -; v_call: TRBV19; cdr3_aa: CASSMGLEQYF; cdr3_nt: TGTGCCAGTAGTATGGGCCTCGAGCAGTACTTC
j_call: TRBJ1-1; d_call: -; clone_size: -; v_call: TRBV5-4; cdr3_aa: CASSVQLNTEAFF; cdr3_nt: TGTGCCAGCAGCGTTCAGTTGAACACTGAAGCTTTCTTT
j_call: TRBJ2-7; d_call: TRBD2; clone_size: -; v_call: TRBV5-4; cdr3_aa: CASSLATGLAGRQYF; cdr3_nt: TGTGCCAGCAGCTTGGCTACGGGACTAGCGGGTCGCCAGTACTTC
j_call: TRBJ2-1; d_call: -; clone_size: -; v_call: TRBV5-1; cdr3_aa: CASSPFSGNEQFF; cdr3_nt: TGCGCCAGCAGCCCTTTTAGCGGTAATGAGCAGTTCTTC
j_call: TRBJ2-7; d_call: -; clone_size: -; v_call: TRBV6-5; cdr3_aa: CASSPTQLGEQYF; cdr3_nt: TGTGCCAGCAGCCCGACCCAGCTGGGCGAGCAGTACTTC
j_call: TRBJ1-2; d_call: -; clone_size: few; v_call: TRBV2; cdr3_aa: CASSTDLTYGYTF; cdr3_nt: TGTGCCAGCAGTACGGATCTTACCTATGGCTACACCTTC
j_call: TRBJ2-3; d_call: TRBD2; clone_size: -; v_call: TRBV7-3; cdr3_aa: CASSLDGGGTDTQYF; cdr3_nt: TGTGCCAGCAGCCTCGATGGGGGGGGCACAGATACGCAGTATTTT
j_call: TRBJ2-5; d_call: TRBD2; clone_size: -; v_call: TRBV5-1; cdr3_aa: CASSPVQRGRETQYF; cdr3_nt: TGCGCCAGCAGCCCTGTGCAGCGGGGGAGGGAGACCCAGTACTTC
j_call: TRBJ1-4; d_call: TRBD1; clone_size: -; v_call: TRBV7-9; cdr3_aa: CASSSGQGGEKLFF; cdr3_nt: TGTGCCAGCAGCTCGGGACAGGGAGGGGAAAAACTGTTTTTT
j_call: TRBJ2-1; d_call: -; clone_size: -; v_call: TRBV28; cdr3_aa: CASSLIRGINEQFF; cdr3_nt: TGTGCCAGCAGTTTGATCCGCGGGATCAATGAGCAGTTCTTC
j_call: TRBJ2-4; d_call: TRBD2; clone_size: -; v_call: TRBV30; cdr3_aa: CAWSPRGGSIAKNIQYF; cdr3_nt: TGTGCCTGGAGTCCCCGCGGGGGTTCTATAGCCAAAAACATTCAGTACTTC
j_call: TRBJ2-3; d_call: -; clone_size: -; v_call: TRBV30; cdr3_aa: CAATILNTDTQYF; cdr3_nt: TGTGCCGCTACTATACTCAACACAGATACGCAGTATTTT
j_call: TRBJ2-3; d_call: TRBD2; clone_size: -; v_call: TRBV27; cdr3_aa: CASRPGLAGGMYLSTDTQYF; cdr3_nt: TGTGCCAGCAGGCCGGGACTAGCGGGAGGGATGTATCTTAGCACAGATACGCAGTATTTT
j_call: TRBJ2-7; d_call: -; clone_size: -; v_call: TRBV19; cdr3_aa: CASRQLSGGSYEQYF; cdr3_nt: TGTGCCAGTAGGCAGCTGTCTGGGGGGTCCTACGAGCAGTACTTC
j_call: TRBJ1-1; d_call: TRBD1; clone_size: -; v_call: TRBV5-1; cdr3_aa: CASSLADRDYTEAFF; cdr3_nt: TGCGCCAGCAGCTTGGCGGACAGGGATTATACTGAAGCTTTCTTT
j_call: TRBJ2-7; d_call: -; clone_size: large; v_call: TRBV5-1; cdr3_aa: CASSLRDSPYEQYF; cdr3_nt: TGCGCCAGCAGCTTAAGAGACAGTCCCTACGAGCAGTACTTC
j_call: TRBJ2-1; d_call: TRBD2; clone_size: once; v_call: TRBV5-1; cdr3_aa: CASSLGTSGSGYNEQFF; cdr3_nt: TGCGCCAGCAGCTTGGGGACTAGCGGGAGTGGTTACAATGAGCAGTTCTTC
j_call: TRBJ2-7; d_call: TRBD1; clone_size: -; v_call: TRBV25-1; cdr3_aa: CASVPTGGTYEQYF; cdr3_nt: TGTGCCAGCGTGCCAACAGGGGGCACCTACGAGCAGTACTTC
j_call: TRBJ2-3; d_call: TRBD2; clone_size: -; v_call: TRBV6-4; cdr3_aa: CASGTSGTDTQYF; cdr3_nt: TGTGCCAGCGGGACTAGCGGGACAGATACGCAGTATTTT
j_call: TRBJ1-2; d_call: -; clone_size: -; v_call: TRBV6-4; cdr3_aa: CASSLTETNYGYTF; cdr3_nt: TGTGCCAGCAGCTTGACAGAGACCAACTATGGCTACACCTTC
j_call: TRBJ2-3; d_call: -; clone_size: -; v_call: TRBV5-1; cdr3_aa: CASSWRPSANTDTQYF; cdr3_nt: TGCGCCAGCAGCTGGCGACCTAGCGCTAACACAGATACGCAGTATTTT
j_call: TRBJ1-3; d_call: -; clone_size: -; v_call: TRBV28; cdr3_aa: CASSLPRTVGNTIYF; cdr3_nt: TGTGCCAGCAGTTTACCACGGACAGTTGGAAACACCATATATTTT